Below, 23 T cell receptor beta chains from the same sample are listed, as sequenced in a study of T-cell reconstitution after alpha-beta-depleted transplantation in children. A TCRbeta library incorporating unique molecular identifiers was prepared. MiXCR was run by TCRdb on the PCR reads, yielding one entry per CDR3 protein. The repertoire holds about 440,000 distinct CDR3 sequences, with around 46% as singletons. The source material was PBMCs, sampled before TCRalphabeta/CD19-depleted stem cell transplant. These receptor sequences come from a girl under 10 years old with aplastic anemia, due to receive a stem cell transplant.

The V gene is TRBV4-1, the J gene TRBJ2-7; TRBD1 matches at 8 bases. Germline V gene data show CDR1 as MGHRA and CDR2 as YSYEKL. The CDR3 is made up of 17 amino acids. V was pared by 5 bases and J by 0 bases, with 12 bases of the junction left unmatched. As DNA, the CDR3 is TGCGCCAGCAGCGCGAAGGTGGGACAGGCAAGCTCCTACGAGCAGTACTTC. It yields the protein CASSAKVGQASSYEQYF.

This clonotype occurred many times. The rearrangement uses TRBV20-1 and TRBJ2-7; the match to TRBD2 covers 7 bases. The germline gives CDR1 DFQATT, CDR2 SNEGSKA (reference sequence). The CDR3 runs to 15 residues. The trim removed 6 bases at V and 0 bases at J, leaving 11 bases unmatched. The CDR3 nucleotides read TGCAGTGCGAATGGCGGGAGCCTCAGCTCCTACGAGCAGTACTTC. As protein: CSANGGSLSSYEQYF.

V and J are TRBV3-1 and TRBJ2-4, with TRBD2 matching 11 bases. Looked up from germline, CDR1 is LGHDT and CDR2 is YNNKEL (reference sequence). The CDR3 spans 20 residues. V shed 4 bases, J shed 0 bases, and the junction held 14 bases outside the gene matches. CDR3 nucleotide sequence: TGTGCCAGCAGCCTAGCGACTAGCGGGAAGAATTGGCAAGCCAAAAACATTCAGTACTTC. It is translated as CASSLATSGKNWQAKNIQYF.

Many counts were recorded for this clonotype. The gene calls are TRBV5-1 and TRBJ2-1; 9 bases are shared with TRBD2. CDR3 length: 16 residues. V was clipped by 4 bases and J by 0 bases; unmatched bases: 5. CDR1 is SGHRS, CDR2 YFSETQ, per germline. Here the CDR3 reads CASSQTSGSSYNEQFF. CDR3 DNA: TGCGCCAGCAGCCAGACTAGCGGCAGCTCCTACAATGAGCAGTTCTTC.

This clonotype was counted many times. This chain joins TRBV20-1 and TRBJ1-5; weak D call: TRBD1 (5 bases). CDR3 length: 14 residues. Per germline, CDR1 DFQATT and CDR2 SNEGSKA (reference sequence). Deletions cut 3 bases from V and 0 bases from J, with 9 bases between. This CDR3 reads CSASGGYSNQPQHF. The CDR3 DNA reads TGCAGTGCTAGTGGGGGGTATAGCAATCAGCCCCAGCATTTT.

This chain uses TRBV28 with TRBJ2-3; D unresolved. CDR1 is MDHEN and CDR2 is SYDVKM in the germline V gene. The CDR3 runs 15 residues. The V and J ends lost 5 bases and 1 base respectively, with 13 bases between them. The CDR3 region is CASSTPHLRTDTQYF. CDR3 DNA sequence: TGTGCCAGCAGTACGCCCCACCTCCGCACAGATACGCAGTATTTT.

This clonotype was seen a handful of times. The chain employs TRBV30 and TRBJ1-5; D gene uncertain. Germline CDR1 and CDR2: GTSNPN and SVGIG (reference sequence). V lost 2 bases and J 0 bases, leaving 5 bases between the germline ends. The CDR3 spans 13 residues. The CDR3 loop reads CAWSLDSNQPQHF. The CDR3, as DNA: TGTGCCTGGAGTCTAGATAGCAATCAGCCCCAGCATTTT.

The V call is TRBV11-2, the J call TRBJ1-1, with D unclear. CDR3 length: 16 amino acids. CDR1 is SGHAT and CDR2 is FQNNGV in the germline V gene. V was pared by 1 base and J by 0 bases, with 12 bases between. The CDR3 DNA reads as TGTGCCAGCAGCTTAGGCCCCCTCAGCATGAACACTGAAGCTTTCTTT. It codes for CASSLGPLSMNTEAFF.

This clonotype occurred a few times. A much larger clone differs by one base, so this may be a read error. The gene calls are TRBV7-9 and TRBJ2-6, with D uncertain. Trimming shortened V by 2 bases and J by 2 bases, and 1 base separated the two germline ends. This CDR3 contains 13 residues. Germline V gives CDR1 SEHNR, CDR2 FQNEAQ (reference sequence). The DNA for the CDR3 is TGTGCCAGCAGCTTACCTGGGGCCAACGTCCTGACTTTC. Translating it yields CASSLPGANVLTF.

The sample holds many counts of this clonotype. V gene TRBV4-1 combines with J gene TRBJ2-7; 9 nucleotides agree with TRBD2. V was clipped by 0 bases and J by 2 bases; unmatched bases: 5. Germline V lookup: CDR1 MGHRA, CDR2 YSYEKL. This CDR3 region has 16 residues. CDR3 bases: TGCGCCAGCAGCCAAGAAGGCGGGAGGGGCCCCTACGAGCAGTACTTC. Translating gives CASSQEGGRGPYEQYF.

This clonotype was recorded many times. The V gene is TRBV7-9, the J gene TRBJ1-2; no reliable D call. This CDR3 region has 12 residues. Germline CDR1 reads SEHNR; CDR2 reads FQNEAQ (reference sequence). The V gene lost 3 bases and the J gene lost 5 bases, with 7 bases spanning the gap. CDR3 bases: TGTGCCAGCAGCTTTTCGGCGTATGGCTACACCTTC. It specifies CASSFSAYGYTF.

This clonotype was seen a few times. The chain is built from TRBV28 and TRBJ2-3; maybe TRBD1 (6 bases). V lost 4 bases, J lost 0 bases, and 14 bases lay in between. The CDR3 sequence is 16 residues long. Germline assignment: CDR1 MDHEN and CDR2 SYDVKM. Here the CDR3 reads CASSSQGRESTDTQYF. The CDR3 coding sequence is TGTGCCAGCAGTTCTCAGGGGAGAGAGAGCACAGATACGCAGTATTTT.

This clonotype turned up a few times. A much larger clone lies a single base off, so this may be a read error. The V gene is TRBV5-6, the J gene TRBJ1-2, with a tentative D call TRBD1 (5 bases). Trimming pared 0 bases from V and 3 bases from J, leaving 6 bases between. From germline, CDR1 is SGHDT and CDR2 YYEEEE. The CDR3 length is 13 residues. CDR3 in DNA: TGTGCCAGCAGCTTGGGACAGCACTATGGCTACACCTTC. Translating it yields CASSLGQHYGYTF.

This chain uses TRBV5-1 with TRBJ1-2; D is uncertain. From germline, CDR1 is SGHRS and CDR2 YFSETQ. The V end was cut by 0 bases, the J end by 12 bases, with 12 bases between. The CDR3 runs 12 residues. The CDR3 spells CASSLEGGSDTF. Here the CDR3 DNA reads TGCGCCAGCAGCTTGGAGGGAGGGTCAGACACCTTC.

The chain combines TRBV24-1 with TRBJ2-1; 8 nucleotides line up with TRBD2. Germline trimming cut 6 bases from V and 10 bases from J; bases unmatched to any gene: 7. CDR3 size: 13 residues. Germline V gene sequence: CDR1 KGHDR, CDR2 SFDVKD. The CDR3 sequence: CATSPPGGVEQFF. In nucleotides, the CDR3 is TGTGCCACCAGTCCCCCGGGAGGGGTCGAGCAGTTCTTC.

CDR3 sequence reads: CASSGAKVGGYTF. DNA of the CDR3: TGTGCCAGCAGCGGAGCCAAGGTAGGAGGCTACACCTTC. V and J are TRBV9 and TRBJ1-2; D gene unclear. The CDR3 length is 13 residues. V lost 3 bases and J 8 bases, leaving 14 bases between the germline ends. Per germline, CDR1 SGDLS and CDR2 YYNGEE.

The chain combines TRBV7-9 with TRBJ1-6, with TRBD1 identical over 7 bases. CDR1 is SEHNR and CDR2 is FQNEAQ in the germline V gene (reference sequence). The CDR3 is made up of 15 amino acids. The ends lost 4 bases at V and 8 bases at J; junction bases unmatched: 8. The CDR3 DNA follows: TGTGCCAGCAGCTCCGGACAGGTCGCCGATTCACCCCTCCACTTT. The encoded protein is CASSSGQVADSPLHF.

This clonotype was seen a handful of times. CDR3 in amino acids: CATSRDTSGRQTYNEQFF. The CDR3 DNA reads TGTGCCACCAGCAGAGATACTAGCGGGAGGCAGACCTACAATGAGCAGTTCTTC. The J gene is TRBJ2-1, the V gene TRBV15; the match to TRBD2 covers 12 bases. The CDR3 length is 18 residues. The V gene's germline CDR1 is LNHNV and CDR2 YYDKDF (reference sequence). V shed 0 bases, J shed 2 bases, and the junction held 5 bases outside the gene matches. Drawing the rest from reference TRBV15 and TRBJ2-1, the complete variable domain is DAMVIQNPRYQVTQFGKPVTLSCSQTLNHNVMYWYQQKSSQAPKLLFHYYDKDFNNEADTPDNFQSRRPNTSFCFLDIRSPGLGDTAMYLCATSRDTSGRQTYNEQFFGPGTRLTVL.

The V gene is TRBV3-1, the J gene TRBJ2-2, with D perhaps matching TRBD2 (6 bases). CDR3 length equals 15 residues. V shed 4 bases and J shed 5 bases, with 14 bases lying between them. Germline CDR1 LGHDT, CDR2 YNNKEL (reference sequence). The CDR3 nucleotides are TGTGCCAGCAGCCCGGGGGACTTGGGGACCGGGGAGCTGTTTTTT. Residues: CASSPGDLGTGELFF.

The V and J genes are TRBV4-1 and TRBJ1-1; D is possibly TRBD1 (5 bases). Germline V gene sequence: CDR1 MGHRA, CDR2 YSYEKL. The V end lost 0 bases, the J end lost 5 bases, and 16 bases lay between the germline ends. The CDR3 runs 16 residues. The chain's CDR3 is CASSQDPGTRGTEAFF. Written as DNA, the CDR3 is TGCGCCAGCAGCCAAGATCCCGGGACGCGGGGAACTGAAGCTTTCTTT.

The chain links TRBV15 to TRBJ2-1, with TRBD2 matching 9 bases. CDR1 is LNHNV and CDR2 is YYDKDF in the germline V gene (reference sequence). V shed 0 bases, J shed 15 bases, and the junction held 3 bases outside the gene matches. This CDR3 contains 12 residues. The CDR3 here is CATSRDRLAVFF. The CDR3 coding sequence is TGTGCCACCAGCAGAGATCGACTAGCGGTGTTCTTC. Supplemented by reference TRBV15 and TRBJ2-1, the full variable domain reads DAMVIQNPRYQVTQFGKPVTLSCSQTLNHNVMYWYQQKSSQAPKLLFHYYDKDFNNEADTPDNFQSRRPNTSFCFLDIRSPGLGDTAMYLCATSRDRLAVFFGPGTRLTVL.

The chain has TRBV20-1 and TRBJ2-3; TRBD2 matches at 10 bases. This CDR3 comprises 16 residues. The ends lost 0 bases at V and 7 bases at J; junction bases unmatched: 10. Looked up from germline, CDR1 is DFQATT and CDR2 is SNEGSKA (reference sequence). This CDR3 reads CSARDLLAGVRNTQYF. The CDR3 nucleotides read TGCAGTGCTAGAGATTTGCTAGCGGGGGTTCGGAATACGCAGTATTTT.

The chain joins TRBV7-9 to TRBJ2-3, with D hard to call. V dropped 8 bases and J dropped 4 bases, with 7 bases sitting between them. Germline lookup yields CDR1 SEHNR and CDR2 FQNEAQ (reference sequence). The CDR3 loop spans 11 amino acids. CDR3 protein: CASQGADTQYF. In DNA form, the CDR3 reads TGTGCCAGCCAAGGAGCAGATACGCAGTATTTT.